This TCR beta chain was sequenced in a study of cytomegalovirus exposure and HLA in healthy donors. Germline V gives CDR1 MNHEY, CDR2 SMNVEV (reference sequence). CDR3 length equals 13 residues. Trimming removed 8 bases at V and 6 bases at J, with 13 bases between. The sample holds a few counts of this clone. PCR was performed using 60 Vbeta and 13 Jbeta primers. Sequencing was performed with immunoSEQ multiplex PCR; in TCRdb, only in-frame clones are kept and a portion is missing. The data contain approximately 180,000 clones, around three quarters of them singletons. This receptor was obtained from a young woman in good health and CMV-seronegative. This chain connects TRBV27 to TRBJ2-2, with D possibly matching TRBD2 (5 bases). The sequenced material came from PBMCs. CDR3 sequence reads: CASSGSSSGELFF. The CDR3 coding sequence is TGTGCCAGCTCTGGGTCTAGCTCCGGGGAGCTGTTTTTT.